The table lists the clone carrying this T cell receptor beta chain with many counts. Its target is unknown. The read ends 3 residues shy of where the CDR3 ends; the end is completed using the germline J gene. Other DNA sequences in this specimen translate into the identical CDR3. The record originates from a study of T cell clonality in common variable immunodeficiency. Study-level findings and limits: Compared with healthy controls, CVID subjects showed increased TCRbeta clonality, mostly in about a third.

The CDR3 spans 13 residues. Looked up from germline, CDR1 is SEHNR and CDR2 is FQNEAQ (reference sequence). Using immunoSEQ multiplex PCR, the repertoire was profiled, and TCRdb retains in-frame clones only, with some absent. The sample presents approximately 30,000 clones, none singletons. The chain carries TRBV7-9 and TRBJ2-3, with 8 bases matching TRBD2. Material for sequencing was peripheral blood mononuclear cells. This TCR was sampled from a person aged 18 to 75 in good health. The part of the CDR3 DNA that was read is TGTGCCAGCACCCCCCTTGCGGGGGGAACG. This codes for CASTPLAGGT. The entire CDR3 sequence reads CASTPLAGGTQYF.